The 20 T cell receptor beta chains given below trace back to one sample, sequenced in a study of T cells in Graves' hyperthyroidism and ophthalmopathy. RNA transcripts gave rise to amplified TCR beta CDR3 regions. A first-round RT-PCR of the TCR CDR3 used the HTBI primer set. TCRdb ran MiXCR on the multiplex PCR reads and lists one entry per CDR3 protein. Altogether a few hundred thousand distinct CDR3 sequences are present, around 20% being singletons, with the ten largest covering less than 30%. Sequencing used blood. The source is a man between 18 and 29 years old with Graves' hyperthyroidism.

At least ten counts were recorded for this clonotype. The chain couples TRBV20-1 to TRBJ1-2; 8 positions agree with TRBD1. Germline assignment: CDR1 DFQATT and CDR2 SNEGSKA (reference sequence). Losses at the gene ends were 6 bases for V and 6 bases for J; bases not matched to a gene: 6. This CDR3 has 12 residues. CDR3 in DNA: TGCAGTGCCGTCGGACAGGGCGATGGCTACACCTTC. Protein: CSAVGQGDGYTF.

This clonotype was picked up many times. The J gene is TRBJ1-5, the V gene TRBV7-8; a possible D gene is TRBD1 (5 bases). The CDR3 loop spans 15 amino acids. V was shortened by 1 base and J by 4 bases, with 11 bases between the two germline ends. The V gene's germline CDR1 is SGHVS and CDR2 FQNEAQ. The CDR3 bases are TGTGCCAGCAGCTTAGGAGCAGGGTGGAATCAGCCCCAGCATTTT. This encodes CASSLGAGWNQPQHF.

This clonotype was seen many times. DNA for the CDR3: TGTGCCAGCAGTTACGATGGCAACACTGAAGCTTTCTTT. This sequence encodes CASSYDGNTEAFF. This sequence joins TRBV6-5 and TRBJ1-1; no firm D call. Deletions cut 2 bases from V and 2 bases from J, with 6 bases between. CDR1 MNHEY and CDR2 SVGAGI come from the germline V gene. This CDR3 spans 13 amino acids.

The chain couples TRBV4-1 to TRBJ2-7; D is perhaps TRBD1 or TRBD2 (5 bases each). The V end lost 0 bases, the J end lost 7 bases, and 22 bases lay between the germline ends. This CDR3 contains 17 residues. Germline loops: CDR1 MGHRA, CDR2 YSYEKL. The CDR3 DNA sequence: TGCGCCAGCAGCCAAGATATCCCTACCGGGACGCCTATTGAGCAGTACTTC. Translating gives CASSQDIPTGTPIEQYF.

DNA for the CDR3: TGTGCCAGCAGGGGCGGGACAGGGTTAACTGAAGCTTTCTTT. The encoded protein is CASRGGTGLTEAFF. This sequence joins TRBV6-1 and TRBJ1-1; 9 bases are shared with TRBD1. The germline gives CDR1 MNHNS, CDR2 SASEGT. The CDR3 consists of 14 residues. V lost 6 bases, J lost 5 bases, and 7 bases stayed unmatched.

The chain is built from TRBV5-6 and TRBJ2-7; D remains unclear. CDR1 and CDR2 from the germline V gene are SGHDT and YYEEEE. The CDR3 consists of 13 residues. Trimming shortened V by 4 bases and J by 7 bases, and 15 bases separated the two germline ends. CDR3 sequence (DNA): TGTGCCAGCAGCCAAAACGGGCCGGAAGAGCAGTACTTC. Protein sequence: CASSQNGPEEQYF.

This clonotype has more than one count but fewer than ten. This chain's CDR3 is CAWRRRGRGNQPQHF. CDR3 bases: TGTGCCTGGAGAAGGAGGGGGCGCGGCAATCAGCCCCAGCATTTT. The chain recombines TRBV30 with TRBJ1-5; 7 bases are a match to TRBD1. The V segment lost 3 bases and the J segment 2 bases; nucleotides outside the gene matches: 7. This CDR3 region has 15 residues. Per the germline V gene, CDR1 is GTSNPN and CDR2 is SVGIG (reference sequence).

J is TRBJ2-7 and V is TRBV5-1, with D perhaps matching TRBD2 (6 bases). From germline, CDR1 is SGHRS and CDR2 YFSETQ. V lost 0 bases and J lost 6, with 13 bases in between. CDR3 length equals 14 residues. The CDR3 sequence is CASSLGRARGEQYF. Here the CDR3 DNA reads TGCGCCAGCAGCTTGGGGAGGGCCCGGGGCGAGCAGTACTTC.

This clonotype was counted ten times or more. Written as DNA, the CDR3 is TGTGCCAGCAGCTTCTTGCCGGTTGTCGGGGACGTGAACACTGAAGCTTTCTTT. It is translated as CASSFLPVVGDVNTEAFF. The gene calls are TRBV7-2 and TRBJ1-1; possible D gene TRBD1, 5 bases. The V gene lost 3 bases and the J gene lost 0 bases, with 20 bases spanning the gap. Looked up from germline, CDR1 is SGHTA and CDR2 is FQGNSA. The CDR3 consists of 18 residues. The full variable domain, with the rest looked up from reference TRBV7-2 and TRBJ1-1, is GAGVSQSPSNKVTEKGKDVELRCDPISGHTALYWYRQSLGQGLEFLIYFQGNSAPDKSGLPSDRFSAERTGGSVSTLTIQRTQQEDSAVYLCASSFLPVVGDVNTEAFFGQGTRLTVV.

The sample holds many counts of this clonotype. This chain connects TRBV12-3 or TRBV12-4 to TRBJ2-7; TRBD1 matches 9 bases. The CDR3 consists of 11 residues. The ends lost 3 bases at V and 11 bases at J; junction bases unmatched: 2. The CDR3 spells CASSLGQGKYF. The CDR3 DNA follows: TGTGCCAGCAGTTTGGGACAGGGCAAGTACTTC.

The rearrangement uses TRBV6-5 and TRBJ2-5; D possibly corresponds to TRBD1 (6 bases). The CDR3 length is 14 residues. Deletions cut 2 bases from V and 5 bases from J, with 12 bases between. Germline V gene lookup returns CDR1 MNHEY and CDR2 SVGAGI. CDR3 protein: CASSYTGIEETQYF. In nucleotides, the CDR3 is TGTGCCAGCAGTTACACAGGGATAGAGGAGACCCAGTACTTC.

About this clonotype: This clone may be a read error of a much larger clone one base away. This rearrangement joins TRBV24-1 to TRBJ1-2; tentatively, D is TRBD1 (5 bases). The germline gives CDR1 KGHDR, CDR2 SFDVKD. The CDR3 sequence is 14 residues long. CDR3 nucleotides: TGTGTCACCAGTGATCCGACAGCTAACTATGGCTACACCTTC. Protein: CVTSDPTANYGYTF.

This clonotype was picked up a small number of times. The gene calls are TRBV19 and TRBJ1-2; no clear D. CDR3 length: 15 residues. CDR1 is LNHDA, CDR2 SQIVND, per germline (reference sequence). Trimming took off 11 bases at V and 8 bases at J, with 27 bases between the two ends. CDR3 DNA: TGTGCCGGCAGTAGGAATCGGACCCAAACGGGCGGCTACACCTTC. This gives the protein CAGSRNRTQTGGYTF.

This clonotype came up a few times. V usage is TRBV12-3 or TRBV12-4 and J usage is TRBJ2-7; D gene ambiguous. This CDR3 region has 13 residues. Trimming stripped 8 bases from V and 6 bases from J, with 17 bases between. CDR3 bases: TGTGCCAGCTCAGTAGAGCTTCGAGGCGAGCAGTACTTC. It encodes CASSVELRGEQYF.

This clonotype was counted at least ten times. The chain is built from TRBV7-9 and TRBJ2-7; 9 positions agree with TRBD1. The V and J ends lost 1 base and 5 bases, in that order; junction bases with no gene match: 6. The CDR3 length is 15 residues. The V gene's germline CDR1 is SEHNR and CDR2 FQNEAQ (reference sequence). The CDR3 here is CASSLVGTGPHEQYF. The DNA for the CDR3 is TGTGCCAGCAGCTTAGTAGGGACAGGGCCCCACGAGCAGTACTTC.

This clonotype was recorded many times. The chain joins TRBV2 to TRBJ2-4; 10 nucleotides agree with TRBD1. After removal of 5 bases from V and 1 base from J, the junction contained 5 bases not matched to a gene. Germline V lookup: CDR1 SNHLY, CDR2 FYNNEI. The CDR3 has 16 amino acids. The CDR3 nucleotides read TGTGCCAGCAGTCGGAGGACAGGGGGTGCCAAAAACATTCAGTACTTC. It translates to CASSRRTGGAKNIQYF.

This clonotype showed up many times. The chain couples TRBV20-1 to TRBJ2-5; the D gene is possibly TRBD2 (7 bases). This CDR3 is 14 amino acids long. Germline V lookup: CDR1 DFQATT, CDR2 SNEGSKA (reference sequence). V lost 4 bases and J lost 2, with 14 bases in between. DNA of the CDR3: TGCAGTGCTATGGGCGGGGGCTTACAAGAGACCCAGTACTTC. Its protein is CSAMGGGLQETQYF.

This clonotype appeared a few times. This may arise from a read error, as a much more abundant clone is one base away. The V gene is TRBV7-8, the J gene TRBJ2-7; D is undetermined. Germline V gives CDR1 SGHVS, CDR2 FQNEAQ. CDR3 length: 14 amino acids. CDR3 in amino acids: CVSSLDIPSYEQYF. CDR3 coding DNA: TGTGTCAGCAGCTTAGACATCCCTTCCTACGAGCAGTACTTC.

This clonotype has at least ten counts. The V gene is TRBV27, the J gene TRBJ2-2; TRBD2 aligns across 8 bases. CDR1 and CDR2 from the germline V gene are MNHEY and SMNVEV (reference sequence). The V segment lost 5 bases and the J segment 6 bases; nucleotides outside the gene matches: 5. CDR3 length: 14 amino acids. CDR3 protein: CASSISGVAGELFF. The CDR3 nucleotides are TGTGCCAGCAGTATTAGCGGGGTCGCCGGGGAGCTGTTTTTT.

This clonotype was found many times. This chain uses TRBV5-6 with TRBJ2-7; D not certain. V lost 4 bases, J lost 6 bases, and 8 bases lay in between. The CDR3 spans 11 residues. The germline CDR1 and CDR2 sequences are SGHDT and YYEEEE. CDR3 bases: TGTGCCAGCAGCCAACAAGGCGAGCAGTACTTC. This translates into CASSQQGEQYF.